This TCR beta chain is from a study of follicular helper T cells after annual influenza vaccination (dated by TCRdb to about 2017). Background for the entire study: After each seasonal influenza vaccination, blood was collected on days 0, 7 and 28. One week after vaccination, a second recruited cohort of roughly 11 subjects (Table S1) displayed a similar ICOS+CD38+ cTfh response. The 2013-2014 samples were cryopreserved, while the 2015 samples were processed right after collection. To look at recall of cTfh clones, some subjects were tracked through successive annual vaccinations covering the 2013-2014, 2014-2015 and 2015-2016 seasons. Six subjects had multi-year samples: four covered two vaccination seasons and two covered three seasons.

The CDR3 measures 16 amino acids from cysteine to phenylalanine. Only the CDR3 part of the read is kept: 48 bases, read in frame from the first base. Sequences LGHNT (CDR1) and FRNRAP (CDR2) are obtained from the germline V gene. Cut back by 5 bases and 6 bases, the V and J ends lie 20 bases apart. In the case of this clone: Its cognate antigen has yet to be identified. No quality values exist for individual bases; no much larger clone is one base distant.

Library preparation was by the immunoSEQ multiplex PCR assay. Adaptive Biotechnologies carried out TCRB amplification, library preparation, sequencing and preliminary bioinformatics at Survey level resolution. TCRB sequencing used multiplex PCR amplification of genomic DNA from sorted cTfh populations. As for how the authors treated the data: Clonality was calculated in R as 1 minus normalized Shannon entropy, and the Gini index was computed with the R package ineq. The overlap score was defined as the summed counts of shared sequences divided by the total counts of all sequences in both compared samples. Fisher's exact test, with an assumed theoretical repertoire of 10^7 TCRB sequences, was used to assess the significance of shared clonotypes. TCRdb obtained this table from immuneACCESS and retained in-frame rearrangements with V and J assigned. These tables miss some clones; where compared with another copy, unresolved V genes account for less than half of the shortfall, and the remainder is unexplained. V, J and clone size were drawn from that table, and D and trimming were deduced from the DNA. This sample holds approximately 9,900 clones; approximately 90% were observed only once. The top ten clones comprise over 0.4% of the sample.

The time point label, read with the paper, signifies: 2015-2016 season, pre-vaccination. Seasonal inactivated influenza vaccine (Fluvarix) was administered to adults, and sorted blood CD4 subsets were tracked by TCRB sequencing before and after vaccination. To be eligible, subjects had to live in the community and must not have received influenza vaccine in the previous 6 months. Influenza vaccine contraindications, substance abuse, HIV/AIDS, active malignancy, immunomodulatory medication and active illness such as respiratory infection were included among the exclusion criteria. At each time point, somewhere between about 40 and 110 mL of blood was taken. Circulating Tfh were defined as non-naive CD4+CXCR5+PD-1+ cells, and these cells were sorted into ICOS+CD38+ and ICOS-CD38- fractions. Either Ficoll-Paque PLUS or SepMate separation was used to isolate PBMC. Cell subsets were sorted from PBMC on a BD FACS Aria before DNA extraction.

Results and caveats for the whole study, not just this receptor: With successive annual vaccinations, a recurrent oligoclonal ICOS+CD38+ cTfh response was recalled, and this response contained tetramer and AIM influenza-specific clonotypes. Productive TCRB sequences were recovered from only about 8.5-22% of analyzed cells, so rare clonotypes could not be sampled. Day 7 ICOS+CD38+ clones were most often found later in ICOS-CD38- cTfh, suggesting that subset may serve as a memory reservoir. ICOS+CD38+ cTfh clonality correlated with the frequency of that population, and its change correlated with the change in circulating plasmablast frequency.

This sequence originates from an adult who received the influenza vaccine. The specimen was CXCR5+ CD38- circulating T follicular helper cells from blood, collected on the day of influenza vaccination. The cell subset or site label, read with the paper, signifies: circulating Tfh, non-naive CD4+CXCR5+PD-1+ (ICOS+CD38+ or ICOS-CD38-). Recombination joined TRBV12-5 with TRBJ2-1; TRBD1 might be the D gene, on 5 matching bases. The CDR3 amino acid sequence is: CASGPTLGEGLNEQFF. The bases read TGTGCTAGTGGTCCCACCCTAGGGGAAGGGCTCAATGAGCAGTTCTTC.